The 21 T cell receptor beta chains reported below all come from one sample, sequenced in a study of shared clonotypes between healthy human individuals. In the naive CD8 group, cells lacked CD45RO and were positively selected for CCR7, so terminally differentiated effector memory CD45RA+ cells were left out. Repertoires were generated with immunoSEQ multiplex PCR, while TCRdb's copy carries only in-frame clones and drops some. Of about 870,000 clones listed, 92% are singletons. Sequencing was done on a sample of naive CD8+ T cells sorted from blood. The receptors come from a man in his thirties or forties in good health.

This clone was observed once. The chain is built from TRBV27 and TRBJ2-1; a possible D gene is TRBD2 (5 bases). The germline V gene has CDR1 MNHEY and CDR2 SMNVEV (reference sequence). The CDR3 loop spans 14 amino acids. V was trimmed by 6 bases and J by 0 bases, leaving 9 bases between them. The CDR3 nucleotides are TGTGCCAGCAGCCCGGCGGGCTCCTACAATGAGCAGTTCTTC. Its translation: CASSPAGSYNEQFF.

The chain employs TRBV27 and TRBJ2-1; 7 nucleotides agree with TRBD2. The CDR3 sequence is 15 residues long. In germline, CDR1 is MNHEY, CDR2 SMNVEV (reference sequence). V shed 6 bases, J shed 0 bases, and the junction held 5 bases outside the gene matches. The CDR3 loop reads CASRPGLSSYNEQFF. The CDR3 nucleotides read TGTGCCAGCAGGCCGGGACTAAGCTCCTACAATGAGCAGTTCTTC.

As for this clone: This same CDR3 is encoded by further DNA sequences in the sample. The CDR3 loop reads CASSLGDRGPYEQYF. The CDR3 coding sequence is TGTGCCAGCAGCTTAGGGGACAGGGGCCCCTACGAGCAGTACTTC. The chain uses TRBV7-6 and TRBJ2-7, with 10 bases matching TRBD1. Germline V gene sequence: CDR1 SGHVS, CDR2 FNYEAQ. The ends lost 1 base at V and 2 bases at J; junction bases unmatched: 2. This CDR3 comprises 15 residues.

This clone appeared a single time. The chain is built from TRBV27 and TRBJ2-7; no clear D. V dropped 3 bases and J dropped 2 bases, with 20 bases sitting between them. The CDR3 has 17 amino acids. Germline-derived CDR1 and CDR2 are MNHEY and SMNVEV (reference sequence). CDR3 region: CASSFYSRPADAYEQYF. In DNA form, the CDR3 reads TGTGCCAGCAGTTTTTACTCGCGGCCCGCAGATGCCTACGAGCAGTACTTC.

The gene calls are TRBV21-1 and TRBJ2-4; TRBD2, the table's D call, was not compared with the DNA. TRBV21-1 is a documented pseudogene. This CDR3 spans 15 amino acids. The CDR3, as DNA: TGTGCCAGCAGCACCGCTAGCGCCGGCAAAAACATTCAGTACTTC. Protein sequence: CASSTASAGKNIQYF.

In DNA, the CDR3 is TGTGCCAGTACCCATTGGGACAGGGACTATGGCTACACCTTC. It specifies CASTHWDRDYGYTF. The chain has TRBV19 and TRBJ1-2, with 9 bases matching TRBD1. Unmatched junction bases numbered 6, after V lost 7 bases and J lost 3 bases. This CDR3 is 14 amino acids long. Germline V gene sequence: CDR1 LNHDA, CDR2 SQIVND (reference sequence). Full variable domain (missing parts from reference TRBV19 and TRBJ1-2): DGGITQSPKYLFRKEGQNVTLSCEQNLNHDAMYWYRQDPGQGLRLIYYSQIVNDFQKGDIAEGYSVSREKKESFPLTVTSAQKNPTAFYLCASTHWDRDYGYTFGSGTRLTVV.

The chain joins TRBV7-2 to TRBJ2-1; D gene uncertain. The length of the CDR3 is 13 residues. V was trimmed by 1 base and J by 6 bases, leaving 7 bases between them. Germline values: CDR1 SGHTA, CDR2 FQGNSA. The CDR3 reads CASSLGTVNEQFF. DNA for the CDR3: TGTGCCAGCAGCTTAGGGACGGTCAATGAGCAGTTCTTC.

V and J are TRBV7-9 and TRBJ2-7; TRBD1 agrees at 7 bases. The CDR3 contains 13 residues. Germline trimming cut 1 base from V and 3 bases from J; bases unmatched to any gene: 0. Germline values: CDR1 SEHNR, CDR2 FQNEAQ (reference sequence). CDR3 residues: CASSLGTGYEQYF. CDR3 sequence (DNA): TGTGCCAGCAGCTTAGGGACAGGCTACGAGCAGTACTTC. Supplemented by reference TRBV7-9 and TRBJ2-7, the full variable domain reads DTGVSQNPRHKITKRGQNVTFRCDPISEHNRLYWYRQTLGQGPEFLTYFQNEAQLEKSRLLSDRFSAERPKGSFSTLEIQRTEQGDSAMYLCASSLGTGYEQYFGPGTRLTVT.

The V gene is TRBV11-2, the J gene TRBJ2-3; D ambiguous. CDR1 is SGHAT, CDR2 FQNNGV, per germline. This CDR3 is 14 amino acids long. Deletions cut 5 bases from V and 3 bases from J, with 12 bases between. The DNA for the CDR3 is TGTGCCAGCAGCCCCTGGTCTGAAACAGATACGCAGTATTTT. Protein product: CASSPWSETDTQYF.

The CDR3 sequence: CASSPPVLGVHSYEQYF. DNA for the CDR3: TGTGCCAGCTCACCACCGGTTTTGGGAGTCCACTCCTACGAGCAGTACTTC. V gene TRBV18 combines with J gene TRBJ2-5; TRBD2 might be the D (5 bases). With the DNA end fitting TRBJ2-7 better, the J assignment may be wrong. CDR1 is KGHSH and CDR2 is LQKENI in the germline V gene. CDR3 length: 17 amino acids.

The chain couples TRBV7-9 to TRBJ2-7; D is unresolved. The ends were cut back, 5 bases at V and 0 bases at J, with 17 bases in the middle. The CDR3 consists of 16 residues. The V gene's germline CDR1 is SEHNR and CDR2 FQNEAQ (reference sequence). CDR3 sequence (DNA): TGTGCCAGCAGCAGTTCTGACATATCCTCCTCCTACGAGCAGTACTTC. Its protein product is CASSSSDISSSYEQYF.

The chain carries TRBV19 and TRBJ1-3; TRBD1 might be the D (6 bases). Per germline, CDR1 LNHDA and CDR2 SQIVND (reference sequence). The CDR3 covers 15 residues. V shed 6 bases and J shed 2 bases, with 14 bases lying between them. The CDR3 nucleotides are TGTGCCAGTAGCCCTGGGGGGGCTCCTGGAAACACCATATATTTT. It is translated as CASSPGGAPGNTIYF.

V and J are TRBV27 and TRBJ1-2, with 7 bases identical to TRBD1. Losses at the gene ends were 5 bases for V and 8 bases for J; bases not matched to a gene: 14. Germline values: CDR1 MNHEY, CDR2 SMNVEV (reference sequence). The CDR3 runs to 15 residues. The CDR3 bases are TGTGCCAGCAGTACGACAGGGAGGGGTTGGGAGGGCTACACCTTC. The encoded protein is CASSTTGRGWEGYTF.

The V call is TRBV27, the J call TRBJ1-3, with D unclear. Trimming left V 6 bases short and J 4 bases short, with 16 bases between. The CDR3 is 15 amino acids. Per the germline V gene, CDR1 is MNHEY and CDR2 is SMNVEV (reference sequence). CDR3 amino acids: CASSYNGGLGNTIYF. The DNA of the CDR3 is TGTGCCAGCAGCTATAACGGTGGGTTAGGAAACACCATATATTTT.

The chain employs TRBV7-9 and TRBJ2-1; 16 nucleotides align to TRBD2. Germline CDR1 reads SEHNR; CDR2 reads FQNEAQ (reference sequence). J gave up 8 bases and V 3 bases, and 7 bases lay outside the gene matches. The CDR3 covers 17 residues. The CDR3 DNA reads TGTGCCAGCAGCTTTAAGGGGGGACTAGCGGGAGGGTATGAGCAGTTCTTC. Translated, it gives CASSFKGGLAGGYEQFF.

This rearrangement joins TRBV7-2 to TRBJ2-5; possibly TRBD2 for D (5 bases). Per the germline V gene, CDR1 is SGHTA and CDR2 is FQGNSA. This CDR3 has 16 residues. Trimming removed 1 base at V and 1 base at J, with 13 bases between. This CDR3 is CASSLVGGPLQETQYF. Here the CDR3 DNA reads TGTGCCAGCAGCTTAGTTGGCGGGCCCCTCCAAGAGACCCAGTACTTC. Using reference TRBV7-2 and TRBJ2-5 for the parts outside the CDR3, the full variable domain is GAGVSQSPSNKVTEKGKDVELRCDPISGHTALYWYRQSLGQGLEFLIYFQGNSAPDKSGLPSDRFSAERTGGSVSTLTIQRTQQEDSAVYLCASSLVGGPLQETQYFGPGTRLLVL.

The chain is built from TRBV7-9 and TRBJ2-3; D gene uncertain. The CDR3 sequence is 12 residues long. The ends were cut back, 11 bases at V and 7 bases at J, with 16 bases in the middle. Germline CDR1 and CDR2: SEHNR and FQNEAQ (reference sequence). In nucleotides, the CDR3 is TGTGCCTCCCGGCCGACGCGGAATACGCAGTATTTT. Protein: CASRPTRNTQYF. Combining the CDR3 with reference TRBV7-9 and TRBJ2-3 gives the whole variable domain DTGVSQNPRHKITKRGQNVTFRCDPISEHNRLYWYRQTLGQGPEFLTYFQNEAQLEKSRLLSDRFSAERPKGSFSTLEIQRTEQGDSAMYLCASRPTRNTQYFGPGTRLTVL.

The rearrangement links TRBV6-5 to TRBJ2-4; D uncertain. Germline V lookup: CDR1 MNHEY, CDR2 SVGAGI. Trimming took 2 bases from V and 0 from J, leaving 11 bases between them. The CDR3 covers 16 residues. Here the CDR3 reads CASSYGIRLAKNIQYF. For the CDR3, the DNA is TGTGCCAGCAGTTACGGGATACGGCTAGCCAAAAACATTCAGTACTTC.

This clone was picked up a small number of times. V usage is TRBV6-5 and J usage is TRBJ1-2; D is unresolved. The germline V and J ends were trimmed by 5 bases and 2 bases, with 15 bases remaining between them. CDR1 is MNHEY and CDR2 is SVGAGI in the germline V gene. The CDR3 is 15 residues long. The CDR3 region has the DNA TGTGCCAGCAGTCCTGAGAGTACTGTGAACTATGGCTACACCTTC. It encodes CASSPESTVNYGYTF.

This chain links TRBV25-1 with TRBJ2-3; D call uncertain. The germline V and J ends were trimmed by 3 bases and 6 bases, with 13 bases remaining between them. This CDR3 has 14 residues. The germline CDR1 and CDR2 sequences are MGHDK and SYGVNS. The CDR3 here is CASSDRHPADTQYF. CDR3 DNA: TGTGCCAGCAGTGACCGGCACCCAGCGGATACGCAGTATTTT.

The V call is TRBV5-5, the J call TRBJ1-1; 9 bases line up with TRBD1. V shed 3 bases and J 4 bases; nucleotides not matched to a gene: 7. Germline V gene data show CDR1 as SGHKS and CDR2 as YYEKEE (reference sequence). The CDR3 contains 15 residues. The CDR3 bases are TGTGCCAGCAGCTCCGGGACAGGGTACTCCACTGAAGCTTTCTTT. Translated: CASSSGTGYSTEAFF.